This entry features one T cell receptor beta chain sequence. Antigen unknown. J gave up 0 bases and V 1 base, and 0 bases lay outside the gene matches. The CDR3 loop spans 14 amino acids. Germline V gene sequence: CDR1 GTSNPN, CDR2 SVGIG (reference sequence). Primers: 60 Vbeta forward and 13 Jbeta reverse. Sequencing used immunoSEQ multiplex PCR; TCRdb keeps in-frame clones, though not all of them. The table includes about 140,000 clones, roughly four fifths detected once. This entry is derived from a study of cytomegalovirus exposure and HLA in healthy donors. In the study overall: One earlier analysis, a look at approximately 180 million T cells, found 117 million unique TCR beta sequences.

Study observations and caveats: Sequencing depth roughly uniform across donors was assumed in presence/absence analyses. A reported reduction in N-insertions relative to the approximately 670-donor mean was seen in an Asian-associated ancestry cluster in a later analysis.

Material for sequencing was PBMCs. The sequence derives from a human donor in good health. The chain carries TRBV30 and TRBJ1-5, with 7 bases identical to TRBD1. The CDR3 sequence: CAWSGQGSNQPQHF. The CDR3 DNA reads TGTGCCTGGAGTGGACAGGGTAGCAATCAGCCCCAGCATTTT.